The text below deals with one TCR beta chain. These data are taken from a study of blood T cell repertoires in COVID-19. Study in general: Samples representing acute and convalescent COVID-19 were sourced from the United States, Italy and Spain.

V was trimmed by 4 bases and J by 4 bases, leaving 11 bases between them. This CDR3 region has 14 residues. Germline V CDR1 and CDR2: SGHDT, YYEEEE. As handled by the study authors: Nucleated cell number was recorded as an estimate derived from reference gene primer amplification. Data came from immunoSEQ multiplex PCR; TCRdb stores just in-frame clones and leaves some out. V and J calls and clone size come straight from that table; D and trimming were deduced from the DNA. The table has about 200,000 clones, about 83% seen once; the top ten hold 3% to 3.5%. No more than 2 weeks before study entry, exposed participants had met a case of COVID-19.

What was sequenced was PBMCs or T cells enriched from blood (not recorded which). The rearrangement links TRBV5-6 to TRBJ1-4; D is possibly TRBD1 (6 bases). This TCR came from a woman aged 25 to 39 who had been exposed to COVID-19. CDR3 protein: CASSTWTVNEKLFF. The CDR3 nucleotides are TGTGCCAGCAGCACCTGGACAGTTAATGAAAAACTGTTTTTT. Together with reference TRBV5-6 and TRBJ1-4, the CDR3 gives the full variable domain: DAGVTQSPTHLIKTRGQQVTLRCSPKSGHDTVSWYQQALGQGPQFIFQYYEEEERQRGNFPDRFSGHQFPNYSSELNVNALLLGDSALYLCASSTWTVNEKLFFGSGTQLSVL.